The clone carrying this T cell receptor beta chain has at least ten counts. The sample comes from a study of molecular identifiers for immune sequencing clone quantification. V was pared by 5 bases and J by 7 bases, with 8 bases of the junction left unmatched. This CDR3 comprises 14 residues. Germline lookup yields CDR1 SGHTA and CDR2 FQGNSA. TCRdb itself ran the PCR reads through MiXCR, one entry per CDR3 protein. Here the sample spans 85,000 to 90,000 distinct CDR3 sequences, around 20% being singletons. V and J are TRBV7-2 and TRBJ1-2; 9 positions match TRBD1. This TCR was sampled from a human donor in good health. Some libraries in this study had Jurkat cell RNA spiked in. The sample was naive CD8+ T cells from blood, with Jurkat cell RNA spiked in. Noted subset: FACS-sorted CD8+CD4-CCR7+CD45RA+ naive T cells. The CDR3 spells CASSPAGTGPGYTF. The CDR3 nucleotides are TGTGCCAGCAGCCCCGCCGGGACAGGGCCTGGCTACACCTTC.